Following are 11 T cell receptor beta chains from one sample sequenced in a study of early T cells in non-severe SARS-CoV-2 infection. Each CDR3 protein gets one entry after TCRdb re-called the 5' RACE reads with MiXCR. This sample has around 47,000 distinct CDR3 sequences, with roughly 11% found just once. The sequencing sample was made of whole blood. Receptors originate from an adult who was a healthcare worker with PCR-confirmed SARS-CoV-2 infection or an uninfected control (not recorded which).

J is TRBJ1-5 and V is TRBV27; 7 nucleotides line up with TRBD1. With V trimmed by 3 bases and J by 2 bases, 1 base remained unmatched. The CDR3 has 14 amino acids. Per the germline V gene, CDR1 is MNHEY and CDR2 is SMNVEV (reference sequence). The CDR3: CASSFGTGNQPQHF. As DNA, the CDR3 is TGTGCCAGCAGTTTCGGGACAGGCAATCAGCCCCAGCATTTT.

The chain links TRBV15 to TRBJ2-2; D gene unclear. The CDR3 totals 12 residues. Germline values: CDR1 LNHNV, CDR2 YYDKDF (reference sequence). V lost 8 bases and J 4 bases, leaving 8 bases between the germline ends. The CDR3 sequence is CATGQATGELFF. The CDR3 DNA follows: TGTGCCACCGGCCAGGCCACCGGGGAGCTGTTTTTT.

This clonotype turned up a few times. The chain employs TRBV3-1 and TRBJ2-5; D possibly corresponds to TRBD1 (5 bases). Trimming took 3 bases from V and 5 from J, leaving 7 bases between them. The CDR3 runs 12 residues. The germline V gene encodes CDR1 LGHDT and CDR2 YNNKEL (reference sequence). Here the CDR3 reads CASSHRVETQYF. As DNA, the CDR3 is TGTGCCAGCAGCCACAGGGTGGAGACCCAGTACTTC.

This clonotype was recorded many times. The V call is TRBV20-1, the J call TRBJ2-7; 7 positions match TRBD2. This CDR3 has 14 residues. Germline trimming cut 5 bases from V and 1 base from J; bases unmatched to any gene: 8. The germline gives CDR1 DFQATT, CDR2 SNEGSKA (reference sequence). CDR3 nucleotides: TGCAGTGCTCCGTCTTTGGGGGGGTCCTACGAGCAGTACTTC. Protein sequence: CSAPSLGGSYEQYF.

This clonotype has at least ten counts. The rearrangement uses TRBV18 and TRBJ1-3; D is perhaps TRBD1 (5 bases). The V gene's germline CDR1 is KGHSH and CDR2 LQKENI. V was trimmed by 3 bases and J by 0 bases, leaving 15 bases between them. This CDR3 comprises 17 residues. CDR3 residues: CASSPSTGPSSGNTIYF. In DNA form, the CDR3 reads TGTGCCAGCTCACCCTCGACGGGGCCGAGCTCTGGAAACACCATATATTTT.

This clonotype was counted at least ten times. The gene calls are TRBV5-4 and TRBJ2-5; TRBD2 matches at 7 bases. The CDR3 is 14 amino acids. V dropped 1 base and J dropped 5; count of bases not matched to a gene: 5. Germline V CDR1 and CDR2: SGHNT, YYREEE (reference sequence). CDR3 in amino acids: CASSLIAAGETQYF. CDR3 bases: TGTGCCAGCAGCTTGATCGCAGCGGGGGAGACCCAGTACTTC.

This clonotype was counted a few times. This likely traces to a read error, being one base from a far larger clone. V and J are TRBV9 and TRBJ2-5; D perhaps matches TRBD1 (5 bases). The CDR3 length is 13 residues. Trimming removed 0 bases at V and 5 bases at J, with 8 bases between. The germline V gene has CDR1 SGDLS and CDR2 YYNGEE. The CDR3 nucleotides read TGTGCCAGCAGCGTAGATAGGGGCGAGACCCAGTACTTC. The encoded protein is CASSVDRGETQYF. Filled out from reference TRBV9 and TRBJ2-5, the complete variable domain reads DSGVTQTPKHLITATGQRVTLRCSPRSGDLSVYWYQQSLDQGLQFLIQYYNGEERAKGNILERFSAQQFPDLHSELNLSSLELGDSALYFCASSVDRGETQYFGPGTRLLVL.

The chain links TRBV7-2 to TRBJ2-3, with D hard to call. Trimming cost V 2 bases and J 0 bases, with 9 bases left between them. Germline V gene lookup returns CDR1 SGHTA and CDR2 FQGNSA. The CDR3 loop spans 15 amino acids. CDR3 in amino acids: CASSLLGSSTDTQYF. CDR3 coding DNA: TGTGCCAGCAGCTTATTGGGGTCTAGCACAGATACGCAGTATTTT.

This clonotype was counted ten times or more. The V gene is TRBV10-3, the J gene TRBJ2-3; D unclear. The CDR3 length is 11 residues. The V gene lost 0 bases and the J gene lost 5 bases, with 0 bases spanning the gap. Germline CDR1 and CDR2: ENHRY and SYGVKD. The CDR3 sequence: CAISESDTQYF. The CDR3 DNA follows: TGTGCCATCAGTGAGTCAGATACGCAGTATTTT.

This clonotype came up many times. This chain uses TRBV6-2 or TRBV6-3 with TRBJ1-6, with no clear D. The CDR3 is made up of 13 amino acids. The V end was cut by 6 bases, the J end by 7 bases, with 10 bases between. The germline CDR1 and CDR2 sequences are MNHEY and SVGEGT. CDR3 residues: CASRDYANSPLHF. The CDR3 nucleotides read TGTGCCAGCAGGGACTACGCGAATTCACCCCTCCACTTT.

V is TRBV19 and J is TRBJ2-1, with a tentative D call TRBD2 (5 bases). Trimming removed 3 bases at V and 0 bases at J, with 6 bases between. Germline V gene data show CDR1 as LNHDA and CDR2 as SQIVND (reference sequence). There are 14 residues in the CDR3. The CDR3 DNA is TGTGCCAGTAGTATGGGGAGCTCCTACAATGAGCAGTTCTTC. It encodes CASSMGSSYNEQFF.